These 14 T cell receptor beta chains were sequenced from one sample in a study of shared clonotypes between healthy human individuals. Only CD45RO-negative cells positively selected for CCR7 counted as naive CD8 cells, so terminally differentiated effector memory CD45RA+ cells were excluded. The protocol was immunoSEQ multiplex PCR, while the TCRdb copy is restricted to in-frame clones and leaves out a portion. The repertoire has roughly 2.1 million clones, roughly 91% of them found once; the top ten carry 1.5% to 2%. The sample consisted of naive CD8+ T cells from PBMCs. The source of these receptors is a man between 18 and 35 years old in good health. Some clones in this sample may be carry-over from other donors' samples.

Of note for this clone: The sample contains more than one DNA sequence encoding this CDR3. The CDR3 bases are TGTGCCAGCAGTTTGGGGGGTCGGGAGCAGTACTTC. Amino acid sequence: CASSLGGREQYF. The chain recombines TRBV28 with TRBJ2-7; D may be TRBD2 (6 bases). The CDR3 has 12 amino acids. The V end lost 3 bases, the J end lost 7 bases, and 10 bases lay between the germline ends. Germline lookup yields CDR1 MDHEN and CDR2 SYDVKM.

The V call is TRBV30, the J call TRBJ1-1; D call uncertain. The CDR3 is 14 residues long. The V and J ends lost 5 bases and 1 base respectively, with 14 bases between them. Germline V gene sequence: CDR1 GTSNPN, CDR2 SVGIG (reference sequence). CDR3 loop: CAWEASGRNTEAFF. CDR3 bases: TGTGCCTGGGAAGCCTCCGGGAGGAACACTGAAGCTTTCTTT.

The chain is built from TRBV21-1 and TRBJ1-5; no DNA check was done on the table's D call, TRBD1. TRBV21-1 is a pseudogene segment. This CDR3 region has 17 residues. DNA for the CDR3: TGTGCCAGCAGCAAGCCCAGGGTTGGAGTTTGCAATCAGCCCCAGCATTTT. Protein product: CASSKPRVGVCNQPQHF.

The V and J genes are TRBV28 and TRBJ2-1; D gene ambiguous. Germline loops: CDR1 MDHEN, CDR2 SYDVKM. The CDR3 has 12 amino acids. V lost 5 bases to trimming and J lost 9 bases, with 11 bases between them. CDR3 nucleotide sequence: TGTGCCAGCAGTGTAGACTCCTTTGAGCAGTTCTTC. Encoded protein: CASSVDSFEQFF.

The chain links TRBV7-2 to TRBJ1-1, with 8 positions matching TRBD1. Germline loops: CDR1 SGHTA, CDR2 FQGNSA. Germline trimming cut 3 bases from V and 6 bases from J; bases unmatched to any gene: 15. The CDR3 covers 17 residues. The CDR3 is CASSFLASSGGGAEAFF. The CDR3 region has the DNA TGTGCCAGCAGCTTTCTTGCCTCCTCAGGGGGCGGCGCTGAAGCTTTCTTT.

V gene TRBV28 combines with J gene TRBJ1-4; 8 bases match TRBD1. Germline CDR1 MDHEN, CDR2 SYDVKM. Unmatched junction bases numbered 12, after V lost 5 bases and J lost 7 bases. The CDR3 has 16 amino acids. The CDR3: CASSPHETGVAEKLFF. DNA of the CDR3: TGTGCCAGCAGTCCCCATGAGACAGGGGTAGCTGAAAAACTGTTTTTT.

J is TRBJ2-1 and V is TRBV19; D perhaps matches TRBD2 (6 bases). V was cut by 7 bases and J by 2 bases, with 18 bases left in between. Germline CDR1 and CDR2: LNHDA and SQIVND (reference sequence). CDR3 length: 16 residues. The CDR3, as DNA: TGTGCCAGTACCCTAGACTGGGACTCGGCCTACAATGAGCAGTTCTTC. Its protein is CASTLDWDSAYNEQFF.

The chain employs TRBV19 and TRBJ1-5; D possibly corresponds to TRBD1 (6 bases). The CDR3 spans 17 residues. Per the germline V gene, CDR1 is LNHDA and CDR2 is SQIVND (reference sequence). V lost 5 bases, J lost 2 bases, and 19 bases lay in between. Here the CDR3 DNA reads TGTGCCAGTAGTGTTAGGGGGACGGGCTTTGGCAATCAGCCCCAGCATTTT. It specifies CASSVRGTGFGNQPQHF. Filled out from reference TRBV19 and TRBJ1-5, the complete variable domain reads DGGITQSPKYLFRKEGQNVTLSCEQNLNHDAMYWYRQDPGQGLRLIYYSQIVNDFQKGDIAEGYSVSREKKESFPLTVTSAQKNPTAFYLCASSVRGTGFGNQPQHFGDGTRLSIL.

With respect to this clone: The sample has other DNA sequences that encode this CDR3 too. The chain recombines TRBV4-1 with TRBJ2-1, with TRBD2 identical over 10 bases. J lost 0 bases, V lost 1 base, and 0 bases had no gene match. Per the germline V gene, CDR1 is MGHRA and CDR2 is YSYEKL. The CDR3 totals 16 residues. CDR3 nucleotides: TGCGCCAGCAGCCAAGGGACTAGCGGCTCCTACAATGAGCAGTTCTTC. This gives the protein CASSQGTSGSYNEQFF.

The J gene is TRBJ2-5, the V gene TRBV29-1; 9 bases line up with TRBD1. The DNA matches TRBJ2-7 better at its end, which makes the J call doubtful. The CDR3 extends over 12 amino acids. In germline, CDR1 is SQVTM, CDR2 ANQGSEA. This CDR3 reads CSVGQGVNEQYF. The DNA of the CDR3 is TGCAGCGTGGGACAGGGAGTCAACGAGCAGTACTTC.

The V call is TRBV7-9, the J call TRBJ2-2, with 10 bases identical to TRBD1. The CDR3 has 16 residues. Trimming removed 2 bases from V and 3 bases from J; junction bases left unmatched: 3. CDR1 and CDR2 from the germline V gene are SEHNR and FQNEAQ (reference sequence). Here the CDR3 reads CASSLRGQGYTGELFF. The CDR3 nucleotides read TGTGCCAGCAGCTTACGGGGACAGGGGTACACCGGGGAGCTGTTTTTT. Together with reference TRBV7-9 and TRBJ2-2, the CDR3 gives the full variable domain: DTGVSQNPRHKITKRGQNVTFRCDPISEHNRLYWYRQTLGQGPEFLTYFQNEAQLEKSRLLSDRFSAERPKGSFSTLEIQRTEQGDSAMYLCASSLRGQGYTGELFFGEGSRLTVL.

The V gene is TRBV18, the J gene TRBJ2-7; TRBD1 might be the D (5 bases). The V gene's germline CDR1 is KGHSH and CDR2 LQKENI. Trimming pared 2 bases from V and 3 bases from J, leaving 14 bases between. The CDR3 sequence is 15 residues long. This CDR3 is CASSPGRDGYYEQYF. CDR3 bases: TGTGCCAGCTCACCAGGCAGGGATGGGTACTACGAGCAGTACTTC.

The CDR3 coding sequence is TGTGCCAGCAGCCAAGAAATGGCGTACGAGCAGTACTTC. This encodes CASSQEMAYEQYF. The rearrangement links TRBV4-2 to TRBJ2-5; no reliable D call. The DNA end lines up better with TRBJ2-7; the J call may be wrong. This CDR3 contains 13 residues. Germline V gene lookup returns CDR1 LGHNA and CDR2 YNFKEQ.

The V gene is TRBV6-5, the J gene TRBJ2-7; 11 bases line up with TRBD1. Per the germline V gene, CDR1 is MNHEY and CDR2 is SVGAGI. J lost 4 bases, V lost 2 bases, and 7 bases had no gene match. The CDR3 is made up of 16 amino acids. The CDR3 loop reads CASSYPRTGGRYEQYF. CDR3 bases: TGTGCCAGCAGTTACCCGCGGACAGGGGGCAGGTACGAGCAGTACTTC.